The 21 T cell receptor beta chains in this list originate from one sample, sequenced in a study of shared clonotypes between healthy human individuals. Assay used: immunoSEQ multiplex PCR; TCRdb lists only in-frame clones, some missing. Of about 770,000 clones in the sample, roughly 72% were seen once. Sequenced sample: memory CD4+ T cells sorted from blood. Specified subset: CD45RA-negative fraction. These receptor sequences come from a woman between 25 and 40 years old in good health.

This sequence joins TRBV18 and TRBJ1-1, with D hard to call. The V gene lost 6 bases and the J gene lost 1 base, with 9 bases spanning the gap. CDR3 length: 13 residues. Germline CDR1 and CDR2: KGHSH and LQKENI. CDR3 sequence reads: CASSLGKNTEAFF. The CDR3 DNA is TGTGCCAGCTCTTTAGGGAAGAACACTGAAGCTTTCTTT. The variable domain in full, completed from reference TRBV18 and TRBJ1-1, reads NAGVMQNPRHLVRRRGQEARLRCSPMKGHSHVYWYRQLPEEGLKFMVYLQKENIIDESGMPKERFSAEFPKEGPSILRIQQVVRGDSAAYFCASSLGKNTEAFFGQGTRLTVV.

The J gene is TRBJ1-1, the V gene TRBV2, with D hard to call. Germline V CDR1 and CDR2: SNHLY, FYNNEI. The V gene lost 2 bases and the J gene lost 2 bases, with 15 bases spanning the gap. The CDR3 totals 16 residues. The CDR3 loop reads CASSENQRGYNTEAFF. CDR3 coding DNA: TGTGCCAGCAGTGAAAATCAACGGGGATATAACACTGAAGCTTTCTTT.

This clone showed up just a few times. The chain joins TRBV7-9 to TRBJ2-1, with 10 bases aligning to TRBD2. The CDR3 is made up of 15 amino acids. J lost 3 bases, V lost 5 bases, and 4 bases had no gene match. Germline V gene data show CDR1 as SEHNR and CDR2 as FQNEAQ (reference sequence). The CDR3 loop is CASSQLAGIYNEQFF. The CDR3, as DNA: TGTGCCAGCAGCCAACTAGCGGGAATCTACAATGAGCAGTTCTTC.

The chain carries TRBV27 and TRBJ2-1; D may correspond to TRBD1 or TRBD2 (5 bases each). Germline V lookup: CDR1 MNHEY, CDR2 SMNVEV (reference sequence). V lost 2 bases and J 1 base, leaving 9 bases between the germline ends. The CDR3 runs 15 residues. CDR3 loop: CASSLGGESYNEQFF. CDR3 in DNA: TGTGCCAGCAGTTTAGGGGGAGAATCCTACAATGAGCAGTTCTTC.

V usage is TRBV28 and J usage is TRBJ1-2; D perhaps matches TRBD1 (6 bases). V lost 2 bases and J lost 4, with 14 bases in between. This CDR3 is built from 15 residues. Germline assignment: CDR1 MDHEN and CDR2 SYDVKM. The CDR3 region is CASSLRTARAYGYTF. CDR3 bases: TGTGCCAGCAGTTTAAGGACAGCGAGGGCCTATGGCTACACCTTC.

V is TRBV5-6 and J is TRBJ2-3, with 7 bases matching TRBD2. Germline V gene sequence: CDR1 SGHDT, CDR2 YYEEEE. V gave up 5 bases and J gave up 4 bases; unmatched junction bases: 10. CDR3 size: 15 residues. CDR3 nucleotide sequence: TGTGCCAGCAGGCGGGGACTACAGACCGCAGATACGCAGTATTTT. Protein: CASRRGLQTADTQYF.

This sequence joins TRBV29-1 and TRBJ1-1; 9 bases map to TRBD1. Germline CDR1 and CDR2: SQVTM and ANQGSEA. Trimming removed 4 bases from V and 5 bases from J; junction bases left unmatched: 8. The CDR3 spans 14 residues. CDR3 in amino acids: CSVGVQGARTEAFF. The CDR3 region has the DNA TGCAGCGTTGGGGTACAGGGGGCGAGGACTGAAGCTTTCTTT.

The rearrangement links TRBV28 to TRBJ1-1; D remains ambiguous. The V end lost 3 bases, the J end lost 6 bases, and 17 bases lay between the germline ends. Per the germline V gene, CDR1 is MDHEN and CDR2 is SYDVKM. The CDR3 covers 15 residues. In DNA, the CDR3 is TGTGCCAGCAGTTTTCGAGGGTCCCGGGGTCCTGAAGCTTTCTTT. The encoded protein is CASSFRGSRGPEAFF.

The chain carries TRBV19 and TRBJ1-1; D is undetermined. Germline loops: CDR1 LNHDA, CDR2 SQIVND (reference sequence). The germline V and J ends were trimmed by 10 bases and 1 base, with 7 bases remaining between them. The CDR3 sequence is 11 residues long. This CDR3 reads CATLRNTEAFF. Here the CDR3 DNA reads TGTGCCACCTTACGGAACACTGAAGCTTTCTTT.

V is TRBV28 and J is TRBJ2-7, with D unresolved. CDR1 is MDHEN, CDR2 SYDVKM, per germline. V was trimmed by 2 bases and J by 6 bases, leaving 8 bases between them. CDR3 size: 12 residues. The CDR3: CASSLADLEQYF. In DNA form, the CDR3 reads TGTGCCAGCAGTTTAGCGGACCTCGAGCAGTACTTC.

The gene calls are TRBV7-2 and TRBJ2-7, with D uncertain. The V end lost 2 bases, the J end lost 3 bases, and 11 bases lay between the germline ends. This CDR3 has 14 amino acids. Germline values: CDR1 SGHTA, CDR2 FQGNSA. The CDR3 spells CASSLYLQNYEQYF. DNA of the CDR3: TGTGCCAGCAGCTTATATTTACAAAACTACGAGCAGTACTTC.

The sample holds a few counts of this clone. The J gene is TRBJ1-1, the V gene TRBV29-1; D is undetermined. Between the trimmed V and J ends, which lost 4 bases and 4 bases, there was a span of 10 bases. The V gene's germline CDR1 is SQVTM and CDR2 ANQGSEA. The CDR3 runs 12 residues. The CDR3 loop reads CSVGRMGTEAFF. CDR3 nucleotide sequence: TGCAGCGTTGGTAGAATGGGCACTGAAGCTTTCTTT.

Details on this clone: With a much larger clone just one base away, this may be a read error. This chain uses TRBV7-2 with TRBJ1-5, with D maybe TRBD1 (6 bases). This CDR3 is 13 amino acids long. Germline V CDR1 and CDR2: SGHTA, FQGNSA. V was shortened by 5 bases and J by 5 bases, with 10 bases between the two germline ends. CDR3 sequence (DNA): TGTGCCAGCAGCCCGCGGACAGATCAGCCCCAGCATTTT. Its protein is CASSPRTDQPQHF.

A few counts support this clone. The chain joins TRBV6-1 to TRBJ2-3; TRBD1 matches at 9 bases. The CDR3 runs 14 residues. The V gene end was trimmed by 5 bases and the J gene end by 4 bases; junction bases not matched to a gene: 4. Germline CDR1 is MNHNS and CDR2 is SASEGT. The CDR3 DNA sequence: TGTGCCAGCAGTTTTCGGACAGGGGCAGATACGCAGTATTTT. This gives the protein CASSFRTGADTQYF.

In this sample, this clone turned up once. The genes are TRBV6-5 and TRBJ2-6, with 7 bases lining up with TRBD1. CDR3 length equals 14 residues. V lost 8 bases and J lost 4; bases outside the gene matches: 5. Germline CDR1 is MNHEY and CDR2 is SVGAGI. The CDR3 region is CASQTGAGANVLTF. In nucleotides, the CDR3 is TGTGCCAGCCAAACAGGGGCGGGGGCCAACGTCCTGACTTTC.

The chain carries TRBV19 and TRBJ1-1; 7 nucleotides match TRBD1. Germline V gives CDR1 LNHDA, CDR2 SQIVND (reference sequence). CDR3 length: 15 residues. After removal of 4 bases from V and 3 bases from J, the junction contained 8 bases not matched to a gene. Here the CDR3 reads CASSTAGTEYTEAFF. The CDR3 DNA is TGTGCCAGTAGTACCGCCGGGACAGAGTACACTGAAGCTTTCTTT. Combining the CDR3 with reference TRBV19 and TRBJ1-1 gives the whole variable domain DGGITQSPKYLFRKEGQNVTLSCEQNLNHDAMYWYRQDPGQGLRLIYYSQIVNDFQKGDIAEGYSVSREKKESFPLTVTSAQKNPTAFYLCASSTAGTEYTEAFFGQGTRLTVV.

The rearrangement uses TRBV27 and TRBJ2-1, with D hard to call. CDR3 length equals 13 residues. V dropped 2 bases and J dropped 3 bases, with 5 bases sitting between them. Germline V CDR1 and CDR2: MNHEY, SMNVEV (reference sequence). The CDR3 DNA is TGTGCCAGCAGTTTAACCATCTACAATGAGCAGTTCTTC. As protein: CASSLTIYNEQFF.

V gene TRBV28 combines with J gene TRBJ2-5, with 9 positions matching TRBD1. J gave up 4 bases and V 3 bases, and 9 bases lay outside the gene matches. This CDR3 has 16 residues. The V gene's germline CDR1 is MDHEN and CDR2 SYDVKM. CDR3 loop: CASSFLGTGRPETQYF. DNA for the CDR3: TGTGCCAGCAGTTTCCTGGGGACAGGGAGGCCAGAGACCCAGTACTTC.

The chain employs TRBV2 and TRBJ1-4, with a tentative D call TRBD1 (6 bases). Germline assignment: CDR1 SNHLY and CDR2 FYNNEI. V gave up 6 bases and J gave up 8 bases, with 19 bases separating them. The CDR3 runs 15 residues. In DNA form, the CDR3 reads TGTGCCAGCAGCCCCACCCGGGGGCGGGAAGAAAAACTGTTTTTT. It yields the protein CASSPTRGREEKLFF. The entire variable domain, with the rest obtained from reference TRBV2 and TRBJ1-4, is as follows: EPEVTQTPSHQVTQMGQEVILRCVPISNHLYFYWYRQILGQKVEFLVSFYNNEISEKSEIFDDQFSVERPDGSNFTLKIRSTKLEDSAMYFCASSPTRGREEKLFFGSGTQLSVL.

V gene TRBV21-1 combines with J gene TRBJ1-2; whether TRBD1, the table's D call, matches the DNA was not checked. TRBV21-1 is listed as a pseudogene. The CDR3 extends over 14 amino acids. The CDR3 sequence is CASSTRFGNYGYTF. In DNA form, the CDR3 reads TGTGCCAGCAGCACCAGGTTTGGTAACTATGGCTACACCTTC.

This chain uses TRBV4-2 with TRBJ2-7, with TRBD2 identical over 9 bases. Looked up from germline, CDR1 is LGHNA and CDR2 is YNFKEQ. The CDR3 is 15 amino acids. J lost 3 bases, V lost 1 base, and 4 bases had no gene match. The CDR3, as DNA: TGTGCCAGCAGCCAAGCGCTAGCGGGGTTCTACGAGCAGTACTTC. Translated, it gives CASSQALAGFYEQYF.